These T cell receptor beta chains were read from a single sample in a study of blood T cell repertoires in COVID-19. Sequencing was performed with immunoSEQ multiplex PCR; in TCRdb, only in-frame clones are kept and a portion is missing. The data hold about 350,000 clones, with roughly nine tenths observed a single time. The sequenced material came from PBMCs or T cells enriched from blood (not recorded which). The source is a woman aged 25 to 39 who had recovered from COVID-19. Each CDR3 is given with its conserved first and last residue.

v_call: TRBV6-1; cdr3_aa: CASSEVGLAGVEQYF
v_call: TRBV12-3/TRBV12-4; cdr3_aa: CASSTGGGSPLHF
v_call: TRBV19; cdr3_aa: CASSIEGTVNQPQHF
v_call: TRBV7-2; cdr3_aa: CASSPGLSNTGELFF
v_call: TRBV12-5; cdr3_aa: CASGFPSGELFF
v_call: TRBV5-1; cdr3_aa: CASSSLTRSNYGYTF
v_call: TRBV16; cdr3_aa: CASSQWTGEGQYF
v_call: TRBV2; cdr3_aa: CASSEGQGEWNEQFF
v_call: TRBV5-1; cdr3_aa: CASSPLPSGNTYEQYF
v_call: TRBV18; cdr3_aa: CASSPAISGIGETQYF
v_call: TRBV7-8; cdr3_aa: CASSFWLAGKDEQFF
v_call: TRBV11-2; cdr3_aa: CASRPLQVLATSEQYF
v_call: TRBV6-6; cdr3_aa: CASRRGTENTIYF
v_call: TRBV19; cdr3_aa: CASSNGDRFSGANVLTF
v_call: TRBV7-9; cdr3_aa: CASRGGGSDTQYF
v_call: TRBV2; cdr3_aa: CASSLLTNTGELFF
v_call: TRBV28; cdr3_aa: CASSSWTGDSNQPQHF
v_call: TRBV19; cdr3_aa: CASSIYATNEKLFF
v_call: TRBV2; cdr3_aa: CASIQDSGNTIYF
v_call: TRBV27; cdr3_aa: CASSLLQGLAGDRSSYNEQFF
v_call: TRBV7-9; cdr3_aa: CASSLQINYGYTF
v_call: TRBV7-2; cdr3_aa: CASSFGQRVYGYTF
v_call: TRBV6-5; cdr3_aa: CAIKTRDSSYEQYF
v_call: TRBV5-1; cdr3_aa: CASSSLTRGENGYTF
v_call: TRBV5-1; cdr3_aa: CASSYIVNTGELFF
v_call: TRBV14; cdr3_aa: CASSHLRGSDGNTIYF
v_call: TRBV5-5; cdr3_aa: CASRGDTYEQYF
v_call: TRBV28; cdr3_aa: CASSTPGTVNTEAFF
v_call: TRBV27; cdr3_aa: CASSLGLNYGYTF
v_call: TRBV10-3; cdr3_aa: CAISPGQGFGTEAFF
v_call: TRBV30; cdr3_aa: CAWSSLNSNQPQHF
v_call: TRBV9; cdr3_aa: CASSVGASGSTDTQYF
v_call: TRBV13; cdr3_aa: CASSLGPGGVVGQPQHF
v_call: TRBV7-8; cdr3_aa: CASSLAAGAGYEQYF
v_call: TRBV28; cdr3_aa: CASIPTEPRGEKLFF
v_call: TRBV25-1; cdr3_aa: CASSEGGKHQPQHF
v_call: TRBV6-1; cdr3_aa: CASSEPGYEQYF
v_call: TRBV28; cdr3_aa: CASSTAQGARETQYF
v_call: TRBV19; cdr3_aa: CASSNFDNEQFF
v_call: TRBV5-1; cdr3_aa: CASSLASGRGSYEQYF
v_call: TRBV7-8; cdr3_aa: CASSLEGWGVDGYTF
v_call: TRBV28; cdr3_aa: CASRGPANTGELFF
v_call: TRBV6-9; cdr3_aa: CASSSPLGYGYTF
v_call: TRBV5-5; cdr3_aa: CASSRDWNTEAFF
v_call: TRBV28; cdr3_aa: CASSPSNSGLYYEQYF
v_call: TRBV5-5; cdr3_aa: CASSLGLAKNIQYF
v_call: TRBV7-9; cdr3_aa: CASSRSISGNTIYF
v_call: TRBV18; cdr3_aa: CASSPGTSGGSYNEQFF
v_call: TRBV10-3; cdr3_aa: CAISESIGGAGLRQETQYF
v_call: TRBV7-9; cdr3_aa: CASSRLVYEQYF
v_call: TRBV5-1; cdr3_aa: CASSIDTYGYTF